The source of this T cell receptor (beta chain) is a study of T cell responses to AZD1222 COVID-19 vaccine. Study at large: Second-dose timings of about 4 or about 12 weeks were pooled.

The study, taken as a whole, reports: There were mostly white British donors and more females than males, and clonal diversity was possibly underestimated. Receipt of two AZD1222 doses was followed by a rise in Spike-specific TCR breadth and depth. Unmutated variant regions are reportedly the target of nearly half of TCRs that are spike-specific.

In regard to this clone: The antigen is undetermined.

The method was immunoSEQ multiplex PCR; TCRdb's version includes in-frame clones alone and lacks a portion of them. The sample has about 85,000 clones, roughly 90% seen once. The CDR3 spans 12 residues. In germline, CDR1 is MGHRA, CDR2 YSYEKL. V was pared by 2 bases and J by 5 bases, with 5 bases between. The J gene is TRBJ2-3, the V gene TRBV4-1; D gene uncertain. Source: peripheral blood, taken on day 0 of AZD1222 vaccination. This TCR derives from an adult in good health. In nucleotides, the CDR3 is TGCGCCAGCAGCCAAATGCAAGATACGCAGTATTTT. Its protein product is CASSQMQDTQYF.